This TCR beta chain was sequenced during a study of blood T cells in healthy people across ages. Study-level results: Naive CD4+ cell counts and diversity both ran higher in long-lived than in aged donors.

This clonotype was found a few times. Its antigen is unidentified. The germline gives CDR1 SGHVT, CDR2 SQSDAQ. The V end lost 1 base, the J end lost 3 bases, and 18 bases lay between the germline ends. The CDR3 sequence is 17 residues long. A J-beta primer mix and a sample-barcoded 5' primer were used in a second PCR of roughly 6 to 11 cycles. TCRdb processed the 5' RACE reads anew with MiXCR; each CDR3 protein has one entry. This sample has under 950,000 distinct CDR3 sequences, with 22% found just once. V gene TRBV7-4 combines with J gene TRBJ1-1, with D perhaps matching TRBD1 (5 bases). Sequenced sample: blood. The source is a man between 65 and 85 years old in good health. The CDR3 DNA reads TGTGCCAGCAGCTTAGTAGTCGAGGGCAGAGGGGACACTGAAGCTTTCTTT. Protein: CASSLVVEGRGDTEAFF.